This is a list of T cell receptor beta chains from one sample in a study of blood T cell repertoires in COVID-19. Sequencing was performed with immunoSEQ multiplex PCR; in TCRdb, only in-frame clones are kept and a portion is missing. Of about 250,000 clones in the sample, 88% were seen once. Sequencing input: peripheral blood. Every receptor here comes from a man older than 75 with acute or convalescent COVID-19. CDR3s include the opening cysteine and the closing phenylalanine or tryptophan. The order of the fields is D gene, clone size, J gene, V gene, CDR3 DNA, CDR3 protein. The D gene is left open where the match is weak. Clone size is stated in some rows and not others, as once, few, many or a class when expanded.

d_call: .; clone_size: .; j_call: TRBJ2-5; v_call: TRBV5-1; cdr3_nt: TGCGCCAGCAGCCTTGGAGGGAGGCAAGAGACCCAGTACTTC; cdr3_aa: CASSLGGRQETQYF
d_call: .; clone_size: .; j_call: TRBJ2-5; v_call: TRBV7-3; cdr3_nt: TGTGCCAGCAGCTTAACGGCAGTTGAGACCCAGTACTTC; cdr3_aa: CASSLTAVETQYF
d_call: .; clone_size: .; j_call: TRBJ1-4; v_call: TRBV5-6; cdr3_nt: TGTGCCAGCAGCCCCCCTCCGGGCGGGGGTGAAAAACTGTTTTTT; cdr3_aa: CASSPPPGGGEKLFF
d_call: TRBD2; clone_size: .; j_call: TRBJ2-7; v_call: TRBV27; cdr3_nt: TGTGCCAGCAGTTTAAAAGGCGGGAGCTACGAGCAGTACTTC; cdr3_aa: CASSLKGGSYEQYF
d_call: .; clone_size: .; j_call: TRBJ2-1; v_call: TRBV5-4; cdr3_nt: TGTGCCAGCAGCATCCTGTTGAATGAGCAGTTCTTC; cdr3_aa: CASSILLNEQFF
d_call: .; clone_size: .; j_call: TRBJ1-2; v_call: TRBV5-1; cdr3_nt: TGCGCCAGCAGCTTGGGCCGATCATCCCAGGGTCATGGCTACACCTTC; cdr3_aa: CASSLGRSSQGHGYTF
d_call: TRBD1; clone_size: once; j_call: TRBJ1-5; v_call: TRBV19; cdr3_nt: TGTGCCAGTCGACAGGGAAATCAGCCCCAGCATTTT; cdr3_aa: CASRQGNQPQHF
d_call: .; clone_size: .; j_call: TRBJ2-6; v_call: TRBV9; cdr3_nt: TGTGCCAGCAGCCAGGGACACCGACCGACTGGGGCCAACGTCCTGACTTTC; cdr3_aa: CASSQGHRPTGANVLTF
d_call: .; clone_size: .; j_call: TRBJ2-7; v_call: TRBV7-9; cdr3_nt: TGTGCCAGCAGCTCCCAAGGAGCCGGGGACAAGTCCTACGAGCAGTACTTC; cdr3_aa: CASSSQGAGDKSYEQYF
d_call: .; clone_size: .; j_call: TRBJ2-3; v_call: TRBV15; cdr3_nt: TGTGCCACCAGCAGAGATGTCGGGGATACGCAGTATTTT; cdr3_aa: CATSRDVGDTQYF
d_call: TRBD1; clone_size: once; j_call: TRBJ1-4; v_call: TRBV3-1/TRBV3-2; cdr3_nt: TGTGCCAGCAGCCACGGGACAGGGAACGAAAAACTGTTTTTT; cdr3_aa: CASSHGTGNEKLFF
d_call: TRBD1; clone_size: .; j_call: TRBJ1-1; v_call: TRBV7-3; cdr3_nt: TGTGCCAGCAGCTTGACAGGGGATGGTGAAGCTTTCTTT; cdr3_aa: CASSLTGDGEAFF
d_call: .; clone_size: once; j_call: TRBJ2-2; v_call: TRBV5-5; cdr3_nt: TGTGCCAGCAGCTTGGTCATAGGAGTGAACACCGGGGAGCTGTTTTTT; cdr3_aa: CASSLVIGVNTGELFF
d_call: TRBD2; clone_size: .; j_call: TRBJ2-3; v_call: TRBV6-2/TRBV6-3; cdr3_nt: TGTGCCAGCAGTTGGGGGACTAATGCCGATACGCAGTATTTT; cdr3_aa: CASSWGTNADTQYF
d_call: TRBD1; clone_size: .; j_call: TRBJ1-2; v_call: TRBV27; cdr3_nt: TGTGCCAGCAGTTTTCGGACAGGGAATGGCTACACCTTC; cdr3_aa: CASSFRTGNGYTF
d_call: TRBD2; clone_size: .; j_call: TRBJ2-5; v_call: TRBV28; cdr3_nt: TGTGCCAGCAGTCCCTCGGGACTAGCCCTAGGGGAGACCCAGTACTTC; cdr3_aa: CASSPSGLALGETQYF
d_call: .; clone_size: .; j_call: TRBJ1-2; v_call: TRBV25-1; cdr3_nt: TGTGCCAGCAGTCCCCAGGCTAACTATGGCTACACCTTC; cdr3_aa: CASSPQANYGYTF
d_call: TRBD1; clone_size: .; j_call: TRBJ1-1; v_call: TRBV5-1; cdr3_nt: TGCGCCAGCAGCACCGGACAGGGAGGAGGCACTGAAGCTTTCTTT; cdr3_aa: CASSTGQGGGTEAFF
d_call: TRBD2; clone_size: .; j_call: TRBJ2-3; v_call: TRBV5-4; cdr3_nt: TGTGCCAGCAGCTTGGAGACTAGCGCCCCTTATACGCAGTATTTT; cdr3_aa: CASSLETSAPYTQYF
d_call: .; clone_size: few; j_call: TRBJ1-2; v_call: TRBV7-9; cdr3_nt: TGTGCCTCCGAAGGCGGATCCGCCGGGTGGAACTATGGCTACACCTTC; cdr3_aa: CASEGGSAGWNYGYTF
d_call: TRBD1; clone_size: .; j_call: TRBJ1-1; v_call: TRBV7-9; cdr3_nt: TGTGCCAGCAGTGGACAGGCCTACACTGAAGCTTTCTTT; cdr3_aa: CASSGQAYTEAFF
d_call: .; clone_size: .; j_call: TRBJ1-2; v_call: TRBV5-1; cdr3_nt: TGCGCCAGCAGCTTGGGCCAGATTAACTATGGCTACACCTTC; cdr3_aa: CASSLGQINYGYTF
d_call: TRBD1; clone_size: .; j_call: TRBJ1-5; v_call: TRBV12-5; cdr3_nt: TGTGCTAGTGGTTCAGGGGGCGGGCAGCCCCAGCATTTT; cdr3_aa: CASGSGGGQPQHF
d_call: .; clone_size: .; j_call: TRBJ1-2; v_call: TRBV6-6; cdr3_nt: TGTGCCAGCAGTCCAGGGAATCGGAACTATGGCTACACCTTC; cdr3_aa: CASSPGNRNYGYTF
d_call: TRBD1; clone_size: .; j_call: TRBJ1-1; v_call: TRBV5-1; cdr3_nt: TGCGCCAGCAGCTTAATCCCCAGGACAGGGGGCACTGAAGCTTTCTTT; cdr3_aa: CASSLIPRTGGTEAFF
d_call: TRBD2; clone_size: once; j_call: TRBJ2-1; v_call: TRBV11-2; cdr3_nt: TGTGCCAGCAGGCGACTAGCGGTATACAATGAGCAGTTCTTC; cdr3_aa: CASRRLAVYNEQFF
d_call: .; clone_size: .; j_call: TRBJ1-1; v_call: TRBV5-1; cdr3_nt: TGCGCCAGCAGCCCCGGACAGTTAGCTGAAGCTTTCTTT; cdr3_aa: CASSPGQLAEAFF
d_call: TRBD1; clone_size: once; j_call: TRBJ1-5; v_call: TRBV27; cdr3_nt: TGTGCCAGCAGTCTCCGGACAGGGAATCAGCCCCAGCATTTT; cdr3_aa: CASSLRTGNQPQHF
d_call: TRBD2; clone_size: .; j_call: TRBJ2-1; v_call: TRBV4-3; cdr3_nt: TGCGCCAGCAGCTCTAGCGGGACCTACAATGAGCAGTTCTTC; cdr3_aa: CASSSSGTYNEQFF
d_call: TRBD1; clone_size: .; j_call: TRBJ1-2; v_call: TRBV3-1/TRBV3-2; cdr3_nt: TGTGCCAGCAGCCTGGCCGGTGGGACAGCCAGATATGGCTACACCTTC; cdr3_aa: CASSLAGGTARYGYTF
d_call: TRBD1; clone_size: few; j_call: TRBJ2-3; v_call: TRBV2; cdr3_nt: TGTGCCAGCAGTGTTTCAGGGACAGGTGATACGCAGTATTTT; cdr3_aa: CASSVSGTGDTQYF
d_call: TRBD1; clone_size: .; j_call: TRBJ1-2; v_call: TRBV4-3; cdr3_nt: TGCGCCAGCAGCTTCGACAGGGTGAACTATGGCTACACCTTC; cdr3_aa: CASSFDRVNYGYTF
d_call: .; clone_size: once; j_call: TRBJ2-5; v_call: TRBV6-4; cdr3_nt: TGTGCCAGCAGACCTACGGACTGTTTCCAAGAGACCCAGTACTTC; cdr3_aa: CASRPTDCFQETQYF
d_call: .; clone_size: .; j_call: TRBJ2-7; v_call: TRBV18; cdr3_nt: TGTGCCAGCTCACCACGGCAGGTGGATACCTACGAGCAGTACTTC; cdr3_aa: CASSPRQVDTYEQYF
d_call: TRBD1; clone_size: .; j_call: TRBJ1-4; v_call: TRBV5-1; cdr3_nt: TGCGCCAGCAGCTTGGCTGGGACAGGGGGTGAAAAACTGTTTTTT; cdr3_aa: CASSLAGTGGEKLFF
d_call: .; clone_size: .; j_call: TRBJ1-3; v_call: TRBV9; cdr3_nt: TGTGCCAGCAGCCCCCGGGATCAAGGGTTTGGAAACACCATATATTTT; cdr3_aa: CASSPRDQGFGNTIYF
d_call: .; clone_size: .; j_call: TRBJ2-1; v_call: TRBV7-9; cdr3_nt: TGTGCCAGCAGGGATACAGGGAGCTCCTACAATGAGCAGTTCTTC; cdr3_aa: CASRDTGSSYNEQFF
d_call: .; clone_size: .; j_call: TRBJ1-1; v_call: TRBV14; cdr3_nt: TGTGCCAGCAGACCCTTATTAACGGACACTGAAGCTTTCTTT; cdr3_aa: CASRPLLTDTEAFF
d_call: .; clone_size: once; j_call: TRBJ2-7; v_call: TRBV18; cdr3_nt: TGTGCCAGCTCACCAGAGGGAAGGAACGAGCAGTACTTC; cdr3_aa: CASSPEGRNEQYF
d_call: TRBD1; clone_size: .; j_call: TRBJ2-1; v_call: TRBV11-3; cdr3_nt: TGTGCCAGCAGCCGACTCCAGGGGGCCAGTGAGCAGTTCTTC; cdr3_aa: CASSRLQGASEQFF
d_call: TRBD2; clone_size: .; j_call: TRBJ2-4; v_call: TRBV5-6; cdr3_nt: TGTGCCAGCAGCTTCGGGAGGATCAGGGCCAAAAACATTCAGTACTTC; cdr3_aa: CASSFGRIRAKNIQYF
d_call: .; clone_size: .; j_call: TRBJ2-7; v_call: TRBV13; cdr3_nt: TGTGCCAGCAGCTATGGGGCAGCTTCCTACGAGCAGTACTTC; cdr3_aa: CASSYGAASYEQYF